The next 9 T cell receptor beta chains were all read from a single sample in a study of PD-L1 blockade in urothelial cancer. The table came from immunoSEQ multiplex PCR; TCRdb's copy has only in-frame clones and leaves some out. The sample shows about 82,000 clones, about nine tenths of them seen only once. The sequenced sample was PBMCs, obtained around atezolizumab (anti-PD-L1) treatment. These receptors were collected from a woman aged 70-85 years with urothelial cancer.

V usage is TRBV7-9 and J usage is TRBJ2-5; 15 nucleotides line up with TRBD2. CDR3 length: 16 amino acids. V gave up 2 bases and J gave up 4 bases; unmatched junction bases: 2. Germline CDR1 is SEHNR and CDR2 is FQNEAQ (reference sequence). DNA for the CDR3: TGTGCCAGCAGCTTATCGGGACTAGCGGGGGGAGAGACCCAGTACTTC. It yields the protein CASSLSGLAGGETQYF. Variable domain in full (rest from reference TRBV7-9 and TRBJ2-5): DTGVSQNPRHKITKRGQNVTFRCDPISEHNRLYWYRQTLGQGPEFLTYFQNEAQLEKSRLLSDRFSAERPKGSFSTLEIQRTEQGDSAMYLCASSLSGLAGGETQYFGPGTRLLVL.

The genes are TRBV19 and TRBJ2-3; 8 bases line up with TRBD1. The CDR3 loop spans 15 amino acids. Germline V gene data show CDR1 as LNHDA and CDR2 as SQIVND (reference sequence). J lost 6 bases, V lost 2 bases, and 7 bases had no gene match. In DNA form, the CDR3 reads TGTGCCAGTAGTATAACAGGGGGGTTTTCCGATACGCAGTATTTT. Translation: CASSITGGFSDTQYF.

V gene TRBV27 combines with J gene TRBJ2-1, with 9 nucleotides matching TRBD2. The junction had 6 bases not matched to a gene; V was cut back by 7 bases and J by 2 bases. In germline, CDR1 is MNHEY, CDR2 SMNVEV (reference sequence). This CDR3 is built from 15 residues. The CDR3 reads CASTGGTSTYNEQFF. The CDR3 coding sequence is TGTGCCAGCACCGGCGGGACTAGCACCTACAATGAGCAGTTCTTC.

The chain recombines TRBV2 with TRBJ2-7, with D perhaps TRBD1 (8 bases). The CDR3 length is 11 residues. The germline V gene encodes CDR1 SNHLY and CDR2 FYNNEI. V gave up 8 bases and J gave up 11 bases, with 16 bases separating them. CDR3 in amino acids: CASGGDRMEYF. The CDR3 nucleotides are TGTGCCAGCGGGGGGGACAGGATGGAGTACTTC.

The genes are TRBV9 and TRBJ2-7; D is undetermined. The CDR3 spans 14 residues. V was shortened by 0 bases and J by 5 bases, with 12 bases between the two germline ends. Germline-derived CDR1 and CDR2 are SGDLS and YYNGEE. CDR3 sequence: CASSVVPGRHEQYF. CDR3 DNA sequence: TGTGCCAGCAGCGTAGTTCCGGGTAGGCACGAGCAGTACTTC.

The chain combines TRBV5-1 with TRBJ1-1; D is ambiguous. From germline, CDR1 is SGHRS and CDR2 YFSETQ. Trimming pared 0 bases from V and 8 bases from J, leaving 14 bases between. CDR3 size: 14 residues. CDR3 in amino acids: CASSLGFGSEEAFF. For the CDR3, the DNA is TGCGCCAGCAGCTTGGGTTTCGGGAGTGAGGAAGCTTTCTTT.

This clone is a singleton in its sample. The chain links TRBV6-1 to TRBJ1-1; D remains ambiguous. The germline V gene has CDR1 MNHNS and CDR2 SASEGT. The V end was cut by 4 bases, the J end by 3 bases, with 6 bases between. CDR3 size: 12 residues. The CDR3: CASSGTDTEAFF. CDR3 coding DNA: TGTGCCAGCAGTGGGACTGACACTGAAGCTTTCTTT.

V and J are TRBV15 and TRBJ2-5, with 8 bases lining up with TRBD2. The CDR3 length is 14 residues. Germline V lookup: CDR1 LNHNV, CDR2 YYDKDF (reference sequence). The J segment lost 5 bases and the V segment lost 0 bases, leaving 2 bases of the junction unmatched. CDR3 residues: CATSRDPSGETQYF. The DNA of the CDR3 is TGTGCCACCAGCAGAGATCCTAGCGGGGAGACCCAGTACTTC.

This rearrangement joins TRBV4-3 to TRBJ1-4; D not certain. The V and J ends lost 0 bases and 6 bases respectively, with 14 bases between them. The CDR3 has 16 residues. From germline, CDR1 is LGHNA and CDR2 YSLEER. The CDR3 sequence: CASSQDGPPTDEKLFF. The CDR3 DNA sequence: TGCGCCAGCAGCCAAGATGGGCCGCCAACCGATGAAAAACTGTTTTTT.